Presented here are 18 T cell receptor beta chains from one specimen sequenced in a study of tissue T cells after allogeneic stem cell transplantation. Enrolled prospectively were adult allogeneic hematopoietic cell transplant recipients whose graft-versus-host disease was steroid-refractory. TCRdb's table, derived via immunoSEQ multiplex PCR, lists solely in-frame clones and lacks some. The table shows some 3,400 clones, with under 80% occurring only once. Sequenced material: left colon tissue, taken at autopsy. The receptors derive from a male patient aged 60 or older with steroid-refractory graft-versus-host disease after an allogeneic stem cell transplant. Some T cells may be the graft donor's.

V and J are TRBV28 and TRBJ1-1; 8 bases line up with TRBD1. J lost 6 bases, V lost 2 bases, and 8 bases had no gene match. The CDR3 has 15 amino acids. Looked up from germline, CDR1 is MDHEN and CDR2 is SYDVKM. Here the CDR3 reads CASSLVAAGGPEAFF. CDR3 DNA: TGTGCCAGCAGTTTAGTAGCGGCAGGGGGCCCTGAAGCTTTCTTT.

There are a few counts of this clone. The chain combines TRBV9 with TRBJ2-5; D is unresolved. Trimming took off 3 bases at V and 2 bases at J, with 14 bases between the two ends. This CDR3 region has 15 residues. Per the germline V gene, CDR1 is SGDLS and CDR2 is YYNGEE. The CDR3 here is CASSALQDPQETQYF. CDR3 DNA sequence: TGTGCCAGCAGCGCATTGCAAGACCCTCAAGAGACCCAGTACTTC.

The chain uses TRBV3-1 (or the pseudogene TRBV3-2) and TRBJ2-7; no reliable D call. Trimming cost V 4 bases and J 2 bases, with 12 bases left between them. Germline V lookup: CDR1 LGHDT, CDR2 YNNKEL (reference sequence). This CDR3 comprises 14 residues. CDR3 nucleotides: TGTGCCAGCAGCCCCTCCCCTGGGGCCTACGAGCAGTACTTC. Translating it yields CASSPSPGAYEQYF.

V is TRBV7-8 and J is TRBJ2-3, with a possible D match to TRBD2 (5 bases). V shed 1 base and J shed 6 bases, with 14 bases lying between them. Per germline, CDR1 SGHVS and CDR2 FQNEAQ. The CDR3 sequence is 15 residues long. The CDR3 DNA reads TGTGCCAGCAGCTTAGTCGGACTCCATGATGATACGCAGTATTTT. Translated, it gives CASSLVGLHDDTQYF.

This chain uses TRBV10-2 with TRBJ2-7; D might be TRBD1 (6 bases). This CDR3 is 14 amino acids long. In germline, CDR1 is WSHSY, CDR2 SAAADI. The V gene lost 6 bases and the J gene lost 2 bases, with 14 bases spanning the gap. The CDR3 region is CASRPGTSTYEQYF. CDR3 nucleotide sequence: TGCGCCAGCAGACCCGGGACATCCACCTACGAGCAGTACTTC.

A few counts support this clone. V is TRBV19 and J is TRBJ1-2; no firm D call. The germline CDR1 and CDR2 sequences are LNHDA and SQIVND (reference sequence). The germline V and J ends were trimmed by 6 bases and 3 bases, with 11 bases remaining between them. There are 13 residues in the CDR3. The CDR3 here is CASRSEGDYGYTF. The DNA of the CDR3 is TGTGCCAGTAGGTCGGAGGGTGACTATGGCTACACCTTC.

The J gene is TRBJ2-7, the V gene TRBV7-6, with 8 bases identical to TRBD1. J was trimmed by 3 bases and V by 5 bases; bases with no gene match: 18. This CDR3 contains 18 residues. Germline CDR1 and CDR2: SGHVS and FNYEAQ. CDR3 in amino acids: CASSPTIIDRGGGYEQYF. The CDR3, as DNA: TGTGCCAGCAGCCCTACCATAATAGACAGGGGAGGTGGCTACGAGCAGTACTTC. Combining the CDR3 with reference TRBV7-6 and TRBJ2-7 gives the whole variable domain GAGVSQSPRYKVTKRGQDVALRCDPISGHVSLYWYRQALGQGPEFLTYFNYEAQQDKSGLPNDRFSAERPEGSISTLTIQRTEQRDSAMYRCASSPTIIDRGGGYEQYFGPGTRLTVT.

This clone appeared a single time. The rearrangement links TRBV6-6 to TRBJ1-6, with TRBD1 matching 7 bases. Per germline, CDR1 MNHNY and CDR2 SVGAGI (reference sequence). The CDR3 consists of 13 residues. J was trimmed by 8 bases and V by 8 bases; bases with no gene match: 6. The CDR3 DNA is TGTGCCAGCGCGACAGGGACGCATTCACCCCTCCACTTT. Translating gives CASATGTHSPLHF.

The chain is built from TRBV4-2 and TRBJ2-3; D might be TRBD2 (6 bases). Trimming pared 1 base from V and 5 bases from J, leaving 16 bases between. This CDR3 contains 16 residues. Germline loops: CDR1 LGHNA, CDR2 YNFKEQ. CDR3 amino acids: CASSQVGRGPGDTQYF. CDR3 in DNA: TGTGCCAGCAGCCAAGTGGGGCGGGGCCCGGGAGATACGCAGTATTTT.

V and J are TRBV28 and TRBJ1-5; D perhaps matches TRBD1 (5 bases). Per the germline V gene, CDR1 is MDHEN and CDR2 is SYDVKM. V was trimmed by 4 bases and J by 7 bases, leaving 5 bases between them. This CDR3 comprises 11 residues. DNA of the CDR3: TGTGCCAGCAGTTCAGGGCAGCCCCAGCATTTT. This encodes CASSSGQPQHF.

The rearrangement links TRBV9 to TRBJ2-2; the match to TRBD2 covers 8 bases. V lost 1 base, J lost 1 base, and 0 bases stayed unmatched. From germline, CDR1 is SGDLS and CDR2 YYNGEE. This CDR3 has 15 residues. CDR3 bases: TGTGCCAGCAGCGTAACTAGCGGGAACACCGGGGAGCTGTTTTTT. Protein sequence: CASSVTSGNTGELFF.

This chain connects TRBV2 to TRBJ1-1, with D unclear. Looked up from germline, CDR1 is SNHLY and CDR2 is FYNNEI. The V end lost 4 bases, the J end lost 4 bases, and 10 bases lay between the germline ends. The CDR3 length is 13 residues. DNA of the CDR3: TGTGCCAGCAGTGTGAGCAGGTCCACTGAAGCTTTCTTT. This codes for CASSVSRSTEAFF.

This clone occurred a few times. This chain links TRBV5-1 with TRBJ2-5, with a weak D call TRBD2 (5 bases). The ends were cut back, 2 bases at V and 3 bases at J, with 20 bases in the middle. Germline CDR1 reads SGHRS; CDR2 reads YFSETQ. The CDR3 has 17 amino acids. The CDR3 DNA reads as TGCGCCAGCAGCTTAAAGACGGGGAAATTCGGGGAAGAGACCCAGTACTTC. Its translation is CASSLKTGKFGEETQYF.

This chain links TRBV21-1 with TRBJ2-7; the table assigns TRBD1, which was not confirmed against the DNA. TRBV21-1 is a pseudogene locus. The CDR3 is made up of 15 amino acids. The CDR3 region is CASSKVVGHLDEQYF. The CDR3 nucleotides read TGTGCCAGCAGCAAAGTTGTGGGACACTTGGACGAGCAGTACTTC.

The V call is TRBV5-1, the J call TRBJ2-5; the D is unclear. The CDR3 consists of 14 residues. Trimming removed 2 bases at V and 5 bases at J, with 13 bases between. The germline gives CDR1 SGHRS, CDR2 YFSETQ. The CDR3 sequence is CASSFYSGRETQYF. CDR3 sequence (DNA): TGCGCCAGCAGCTTTTATTCCGGACGGGAGACCCAGTACTTC.

This chain uses TRBV5-1 with TRBJ1-2, with D perhaps matching TRBD1 (5 bases). The CDR3 covers 16 residues. V lost 0 bases and J lost 3, with 15 bases in between. Germline loops: CDR1 SGHRS, CDR2 YFSETQ. In DNA form, the CDR3 reads TGCGCCAGCAGCTTGGTTGGGGAAGGGGCGTACTATGGCTACACCTTC. This encodes CASSLVGEGAYYGYTF.

The genes are TRBV28 and TRBJ1-2, with TRBD1 matching 7 bases. In germline, CDR1 is MDHEN, CDR2 SYDVKM. This CDR3 has 16 residues. V lost 3 bases to trimming and J lost 4 bases; unmatched junction nucleotides: 11. CDR3 nucleotide sequence: TGTGCCAGCAGTTTCCAGGCGGGCAGGGGGTTCTATGGCTACACCTTC. Translated: CASSFQAGRGFYGYTF.

V and J are TRBV7-2 and TRBJ2-3, with D perhaps given as TRBD1 or TRBD2 (5 bases each). The ends were cut back, 3 bases at V and 7 bases at J, with 17 bases in the middle. Germline V CDR1 and CDR2: SGHTA, FQGNSA. This CDR3 has 15 residues. CDR3 residues: CASSLSRGPRNTQYF. The CDR3 nucleotides read TGTGCCAGCAGCTTGAGCCGGGGACCTAGAAATACGCAGTATTTT.